Following are 16 T cell receptor beta chains from one sample sequenced in a study of blood T cell repertoires in COVID-19 (TCRdb year 2020). The receptor library was made with the immunoSEQ multiplex PCR assay. Entries here come from immuneACCESS through TCRdb and include only in-frame sequences with V and J called. Some clones fail to appear in such tables; in the studies checked, an unresolved V gene covers under half of the shortfall, and the cause of the remainder is unknown. This sample is represented by roughly 230,000 clones; 90% of them were singletons. The top ten constitute under 2.5% of the sample. Sequencing was done on a sample of peripheral blood. The receptors originated from a woman aged 60-75 years with COVID-19, enrolled during active disease.

The chain has TRBV5-8 and TRBJ2-3; a weak D match, TRBD1 (6 bases). The ends were cut back, 4 bases at V and 2 bases at J, with 11 bases in the middle. The CDR3 loop spans 14 amino acids. Germline V CDR1 and CDR2: SGHTS, YDEGEE. In nucleotides, the CDR3 is TGTGCCAGCAGCCCAGGACAGATCACAGATACGCAGTATTTT. Its translation is CASSPGQITDTQYF.

The J gene is TRBJ2-3, the V gene TRBV7-2, with D possibly being TRBD2 (7 bases). CDR3 length equals 15 residues. The germline V gene has CDR1 SGHTA and CDR2 FQGNSA. The V end lost 2 bases, the J end lost 3 bases, and 12 bases lay between the germline ends. The CDR3 coding sequence is TGTGCCAGCAGCTTATGGGGGGGGGCAACAGATACGCAGTATTTT. Protein product: CASSLWGGATDTQYF.

The chain combines TRBV5-1 with TRBJ2-5; 11 bases are a match to TRBD2. Trimming removed 2 bases from V and 5 bases from J; junction bases left unmatched: 8. The CDR3 runs to 16 residues. CDR1 is SGHRS, CDR2 YFSETQ, per germline. CDR3 nucleotide sequence: TGCGCCAGCAGCTTATCAACTAGCGGGGGCGGGGAGACCCAGTACTTC. This codes for CASSLSTSGGGETQYF.

The rearrangement links TRBV29-1 to TRBJ1-4; perhaps TRBD1 as D (5 bases). In germline, CDR1 is SQVTM, CDR2 ANQGSEA. The CDR3 is 17 amino acids. V was pared by 5 bases and J by 4 bases, with 23 bases between. The CDR3 sequence: CSVIGAGKEFGNEKLFF. The CDR3, as DNA: TGCAGCGTTATCGGGGCGGGGAAGGAGTTCGGTAATGAAAAACTGTTTTTT.

This chain links TRBV6-6 with TRBJ1-2, with TRBD1 as a possible D gene (5 bases). This CDR3 contains 13 residues. V dropped 2 bases and J dropped 6 bases, with 10 bases sitting between them. Germline V gene sequence: CDR1 MNHNY, CDR2 SVGAGI (reference sequence). This chain's CDR3 is CASSYERGDGYTF. The CDR3 DNA reads TGTGCCAGCAGTTACGAAAGGGGTGATGGCTACACCTTC.

The chain has TRBV10-3 and TRBJ1-4; D is unclear. Trimming took off 4 bases at V and 3 bases at J, with 6 bases between the two ends. The germline gives CDR1 ENHRY, CDR2 SYGVKD. The CDR3 consists of 13 residues. CDR3 bases: TGTGCCATCAGTGGAACAGCTAATGAAAAACTGTTTTTT. Translating it yields CAISGTANEKLFF.

The sample holds a few counts of this clone. The chain recombines TRBV3-1 (or the pseudogene TRBV3-2) with TRBJ1-3; D not certain. The CDR3 loop spans 14 amino acids. V lost 5 bases and J 0 bases, leaving 8 bases between the germline ends. Germline CDR1 and CDR2: LGHDT and YNNKEL (reference sequence). In DNA form, the CDR3 reads TGTGCCAGCAGCGACACCGGCTCTGGAAACACCATATATTTT. It translates to CASSDTGSGNTIYF.

The J gene is TRBJ1-5, the V gene TRBV5-6; 10 positions match TRBD1. CDR1 and CDR2 (germline): SGHDT, YYEEEE. CDR3 length: 19 residues. Germline trimming cut 1 base from V and 1 base from J; bases unmatched to any gene: 11. As DNA, the CDR3 is TGTGCCAGCAGCTTGTGGTCGGGACAGGGGATTGGAAGCAATCAGCCCCAGCATTTT. As protein: CASSLWSGQGIGSNQPQHF. Full variable domain (missing parts from reference TRBV5-6 and TRBJ1-5): DAGVTQSPTHLIKTRGQQVTLRCSPKSGHDTVSWYQQALGQGPQFIFQYYEEEERQRGNFPDRFSGHQFPNYSSELNVNALLLGDSALYLCASSLWSGQGIGSNQPQHFGDGTRLSIL.

The chain combines TRBV7-3 with TRBJ2-1; 7 nucleotides align to TRBD2. The germline CDR1 and CDR2 sequences are SGHTA and FQGTGA. Trimming removed 6 bases from V and 7 bases from J; junction bases left unmatched: 6. This CDR3 has 13 amino acids. The CDR3 region is CASSRAAGNEQFF. In nucleotides, the CDR3 is TGTGCCAGCAGTAGGGCAGCGGGAAATGAGCAGTTCTTC.

The chain combines TRBV5-1 with TRBJ2-1; D may be TRBD2 (7 bases). V was shortened by 2 bases and J by 6 bases, with 18 bases between the two germline ends. Germline V gene data show CDR1 as SGHRS and CDR2 as YFSETQ. The CDR3 length is 16 residues. CDR3 residues: CASSLPSGGGPNEQFF. The CDR3 region has the DNA TGCGCCAGCAGCTTACCTAGCGGTGGGGGCCCCAATGAGCAGTTCTTC.

V and J are TRBV19 and TRBJ1-5, with D unresolved. The CDR3 runs 13 residues. Per germline, CDR1 LNHDA and CDR2 SQIVND (reference sequence). Trimming stripped 2 bases from V and 5 bases from J, with 7 bases between. CDR3 residues: CASSINQDQPQHF. The CDR3 DNA reads as TGTGCCAGTAGTATAAATCAGGATCAGCCCCAGCATTTT.

DNA for the CDR3: TGTGCCAGCAGCAAAAAAGCGGGGGCGTACAATGAGCAGTTCTTC. This sequence encodes CASSKKAGAYNEQFF. The chain uses TRBV6-7 and TRBJ2-1; TRBD2 matches at 8 bases. TRBV6-7 is treated as an ORF (open reading frame) with a function not yet certain. The trim removed 6 bases at V and 4 bases at J, leaving 8 bases unmatched. This CDR3 region has 15 residues.

The V call is TRBV6-5, the J call TRBJ1-5; 7 bases fit TRBD1. This CDR3 has 14 residues. Germline V gene sequence: CDR1 MNHEY, CDR2 SVGAGI. V lost 6 bases and J lost 4; bases outside the gene matches: 6. As DNA, the CDR3 is TGTGCCAGCAGAGCAAACAGGGGAAATCAGCCCCAGCATTTT. This sequence encodes CASRANRGNQPQHF.

The rearrangement links TRBV11-3 to TRBJ2-7; TRBD2 matches at 8 bases. CDR1 SGHNT and CDR2 YENEEA come from the germline V gene. The CDR3 consists of 16 residues. The V and J ends lost 5 bases and 0 bases, in that order; junction bases with no gene match: 9. The CDR3 sequence is CASSRRSGGLSYEQYF. The CDR3 DNA reads TGTGCCAGCAGCAGGAGAAGCGGGGGCCTCTCCTACGAGCAGTACTTC.

The chain joins TRBV6-5 to TRBJ2-2, with D hard to call. Germline loops: CDR1 MNHEY, CDR2 SVGAGI. The CDR3 consists of 14 residues. V lost 6 bases to trimming and J lost 5 bases, with 13 bases between them. CDR3 DNA sequence: TGTGCCAGCAGCCGGGTCCCTTCGACCGGGGAGCTGTTTTTT. Translating it yields CASSRVPSTGELFF.

The chain uses TRBV5-6 and TRBJ1-1, with 7 bases identical to TRBD1. Germline V gene data show CDR1 as SGHDT and CDR2 as YYEEEE. The length of the CDR3 is 13 residues. V was pared by 7 bases and J by 4 bases, with 7 bases of the junction left unmatched. CDR3 residues: CASLRQGGTEAFF. CDR3 nucleotide sequence: TGTGCCAGCCTCCGGCAGGGGGGCACTGAAGCTTTCTTT. Filled out from reference TRBV5-6 and TRBJ1-1, the complete variable domain reads DAGVTQSPTHLIKTRGQQVTLRCSPKSGHDTVSWYQQALGQGPQFIFQYYEEEERQRGNFPDRFSGHQFPNYSSELNVNALLLGDSALYLCASLRQGGTEAFFGQGTRLTVV.